This entry is about one T cell receptor (beta chain). The target antigen is unknown. This sample was taken from a study of blood T cells in healthy people across ages. Using a J-beta primer mix together with a sample-barcoded 5' primer, a second PCR was run for roughly 7 to 11 cycles. TCRdb reprocessed the 5' RACE reads with MiXCR, giving one entry per CDR3 protein. Of about 780,000 distinct CDR3 sequences in the sample, about a quarter were seen once. Whole-study findings and limits: Strongly correlated with naive T cell percentage was TCR beta diversity.

V dropped 2 bases and J dropped 1 base, with 6 bases sitting between them. Per germline, CDR1 LNHDA and CDR2 SQIVND (reference sequence). The CDR3 has 14 amino acids. These data also featured in a second study, about T cells of mothers and their children.

This chain uses TRBV19 with TRBJ1-3; D gene ambiguous. Sequenced input: blood. The receptor comes from a boy younger than 18 in good health. The CDR3 DNA reads as TGTGCCAGTAGTATAAGTGGATCTGGAAACACCATATATTTT. Translation gives CASSISGSGNTIYF.